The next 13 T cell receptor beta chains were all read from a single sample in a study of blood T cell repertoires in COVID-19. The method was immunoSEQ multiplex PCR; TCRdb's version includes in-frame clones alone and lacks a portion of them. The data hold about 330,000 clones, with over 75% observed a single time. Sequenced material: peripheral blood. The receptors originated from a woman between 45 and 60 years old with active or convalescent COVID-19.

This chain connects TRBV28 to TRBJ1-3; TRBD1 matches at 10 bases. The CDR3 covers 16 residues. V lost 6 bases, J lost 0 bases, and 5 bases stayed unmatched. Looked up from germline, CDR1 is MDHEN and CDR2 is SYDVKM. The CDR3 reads CASSIGQGGSGNTIYF. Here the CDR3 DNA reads TGTGCCAGCAGCATCGGACAGGGGGGCTCTGGAAACACCATATATTTT.

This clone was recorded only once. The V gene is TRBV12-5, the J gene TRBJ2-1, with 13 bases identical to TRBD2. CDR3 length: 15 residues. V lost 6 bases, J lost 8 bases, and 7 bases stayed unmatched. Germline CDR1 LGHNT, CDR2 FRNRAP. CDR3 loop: CASGPGLAGIDEQFF. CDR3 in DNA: TGTGCTAGTGGCCCGGGACTAGCGGGGATTGATGAGCAGTTCTTC.

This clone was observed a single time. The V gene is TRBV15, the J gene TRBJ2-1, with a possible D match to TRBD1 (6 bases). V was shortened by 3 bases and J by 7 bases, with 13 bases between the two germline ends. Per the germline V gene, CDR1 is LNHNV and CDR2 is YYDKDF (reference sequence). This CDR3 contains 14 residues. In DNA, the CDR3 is TGTGCCACCAGCAGGGTAAACAGGGAAAATGAGCAGTTCTTC. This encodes CATSRVNRENEQFF.

CDR3 coding DNA: TGTGCCAGCTCACCGCGGACACCGGACTCTGGAAACACCATATATTTT. Translation gives CASSPRTPDSGNTIYF. V and J are TRBV18 and TRBJ1-3; a weak D match, TRBD1 (5 bases). Trimming cost V 3 bases and J 0 bases, with 12 bases left between them. Germline values: CDR1 KGHSH, CDR2 LQKENI. This CDR3 has 16 residues. Variable domain in full (rest from reference TRBV18 and TRBJ1-3): NAGVMQNPRHLVRRRGQEARLRCSPMKGHSHVYWYRQLPEEGLKFMVYLQKENIIDESGMPKERFSAEFPKEGPSILRIQQVVRGDSAAYFCASSPRTPDSGNTIYFGEGSWLTVV.

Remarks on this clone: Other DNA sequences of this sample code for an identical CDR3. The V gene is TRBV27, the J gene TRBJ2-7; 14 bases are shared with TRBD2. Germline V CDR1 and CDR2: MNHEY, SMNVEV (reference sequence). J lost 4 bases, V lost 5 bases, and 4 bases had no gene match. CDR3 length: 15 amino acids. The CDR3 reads CASSLGTSGSYEQYF. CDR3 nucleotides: TGTGCCAGCAGTCTCGGGACTAGCGGGAGTTACGAGCAGTACTTC.

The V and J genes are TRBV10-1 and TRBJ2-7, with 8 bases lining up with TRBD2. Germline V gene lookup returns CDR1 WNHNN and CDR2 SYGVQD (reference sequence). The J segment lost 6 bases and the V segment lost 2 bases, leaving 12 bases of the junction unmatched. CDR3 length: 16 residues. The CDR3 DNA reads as TGCGCCAGCAGTGAGCCCACTAGCGGAGACCTTATCGAGCAGTACTTC. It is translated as CASSEPTSGDLIEQYF.

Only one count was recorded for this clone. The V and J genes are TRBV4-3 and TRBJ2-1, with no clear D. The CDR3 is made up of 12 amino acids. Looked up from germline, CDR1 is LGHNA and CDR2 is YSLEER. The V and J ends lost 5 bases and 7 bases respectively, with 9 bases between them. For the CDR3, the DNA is TGCGCCAGCAGCTCTCTAGAGAATGAGCAGTTCTTC. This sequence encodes CASSSLENEQFF.

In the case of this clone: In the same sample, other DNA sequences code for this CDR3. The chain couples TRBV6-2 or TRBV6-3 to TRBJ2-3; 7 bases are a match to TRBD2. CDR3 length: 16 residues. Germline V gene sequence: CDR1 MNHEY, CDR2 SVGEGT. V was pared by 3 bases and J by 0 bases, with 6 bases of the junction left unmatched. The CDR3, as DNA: TGTGCCAGCAGTTATGGTAGCGGGTCCAGCACAGATACGCAGTATTTT. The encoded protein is CASSYGSGSSTDTQYF.

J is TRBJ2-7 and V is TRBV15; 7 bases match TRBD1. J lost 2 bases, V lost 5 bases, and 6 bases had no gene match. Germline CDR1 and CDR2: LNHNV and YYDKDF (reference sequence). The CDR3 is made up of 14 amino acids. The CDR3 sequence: CATSYRQGPYEQYF. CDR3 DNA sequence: TGTGCCACCAGCTACCGACAGGGCCCCTACGAGCAGTACTTC.

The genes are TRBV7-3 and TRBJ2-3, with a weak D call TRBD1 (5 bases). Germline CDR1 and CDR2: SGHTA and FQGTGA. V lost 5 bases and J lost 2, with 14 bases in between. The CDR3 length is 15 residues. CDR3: CASSRMGLYTDTQYF. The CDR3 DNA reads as TGTGCCAGCAGCCGCATGGGGCTCTACACAGATACGCAGTATTTT.

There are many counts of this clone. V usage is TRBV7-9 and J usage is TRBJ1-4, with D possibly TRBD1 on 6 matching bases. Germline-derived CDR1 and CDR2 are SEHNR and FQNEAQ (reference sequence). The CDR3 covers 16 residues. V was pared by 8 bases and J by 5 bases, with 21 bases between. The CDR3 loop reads CASQEGLGRGNEKLFF. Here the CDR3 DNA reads TGTGCCAGCCAAGAAGGTCTCGGCAGGGGAAATGAAAAACTGTTTTTT.

The CDR3 coding sequence is TGTGCCAGCAGTTTAGGATCAGGGGTTAACTATGGCTACACCTTC. This codes for CASSLGSGVNYGYTF. The chain couples TRBV27 to TRBJ1-2; tentatively, D is TRBD1 (6 bases). The CDR3 contains 15 residues. Germline assignment: CDR1 MNHEY and CDR2 SMNVEV (reference sequence). The germline V and J ends were trimmed by 2 bases and 1 base, with 11 bases remaining between them.

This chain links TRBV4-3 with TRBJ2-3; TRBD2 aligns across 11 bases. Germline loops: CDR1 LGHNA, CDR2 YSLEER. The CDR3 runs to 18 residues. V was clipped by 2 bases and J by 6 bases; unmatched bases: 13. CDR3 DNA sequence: TGCGCCAGCAGCCAAACCACTTTAGCGGGGGGGCCCCGGGATACGCAGTATTTT. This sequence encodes CASSQTTLAGGPRDTQYF.